This T cell receptor beta chain was identified during a study of cytomegalovirus exposure and HLA in healthy donors. Broader study findings: Presence/absence analyses assumed roughly uniform sequencing depth across donors. The majority of CMV-associated TCR beta chains were reported as apparently HLA-restricted in a later analysis.

This clone turned up a few times. Antigen unknown. The study ran its PCR with 60 Vbeta and 13 Jbeta primers. Data came from immunoSEQ multiplex PCR; TCRdb stores just in-frame clones and leaves some out. The sample holds 120,000 or so clones, roughly 78% seen once. V trimming: 6 bases; J trimming: 14 bases; junction bases outside the gene matches: 10. The CDR3 totals 13 residues. CDR1 is SNHLY, CDR2 FYNNEI, per germline. V gene TRBV2 combines with J gene TRBJ1-5, with 10 bases that match TRBD1. The material sequenced was PBMCs. This receptor was obtained from a man aged 25-45 years in good health and CMV-seronegative. The DNA of the CDR3 is TGTGCCAGCAGACCGAACCCCGGGACAGGGGAGCATTTT. Protein: CASRPNPGTGEHF.